These 20 T cell receptor beta chains originate from one sample sequenced in a study of PD-L1 blockade in urothelial cancer. Generated by immunoSEQ multiplex PCR, the TCRdb table keeps only in-frame clones and is missing some. The data hold about 130,000 clones, with about 82% observed a single time. Described time point: peripheral blood 6 weeks after treatment start. The specimen comprised PBMCs, sampled around atezolizumab (anti-PD-L1) treatment. These receptors were collected from a man aged 50 to 60 with urothelial cancer.

The chain links TRBV6-6 to TRBJ1-5; D is possibly TRBD1 (5 bases). CDR1 and CDR2 (germline): MNHNY, SVGAGI (reference sequence). CDR3 length: 15 residues. The V and J ends lost 4 bases and 6 bases respectively, with 16 bases between them. CDR3 protein: CASSFGGEGGQPQHF. The CDR3 region has the DNA TGTGCCAGCAGTTTTGGGGGGGAAGGCGGTCAGCCCCAGCATTTT.

This clone has more than one count but fewer than ten. The chain joins TRBV2 to TRBJ2-2; a possible D gene is TRBD2 (7 bases). Between the trimmed V and J ends, which lost 3 bases and 6 bases, there was a span of 11 bases. The germline CDR1 and CDR2 sequences are SNHLY and FYNNEI. The CDR3 contains 14 residues. The CDR3, as DNA: TGTGCCAGCAGTGACGGGGGGCTATCCGGGGAGCTGTTTTTT. Translating it yields CASSDGGLSGELFF. Together with reference TRBV2 and TRBJ2-2, the CDR3 gives the full variable domain: EPEVTQTPSHQVTQMGQEVILRCVPISNHLYFYWYRQILGQKVEFLVSFYNNEISEKSEIFDDQFSVERPDGSNFTLKIRSTKLEDSAMYFCASSDGGLSGELFFGEGSRLTVL.

The chain joins TRBV13 to TRBJ2-7; TRBD2 matches at 7 bases. V shed 5 bases, J shed 2 bases, and the junction held 0 bases outside the gene matches. This CDR3 comprises 12 residues. CDR1 is PRHDT, CDR2 FYEKMQ, per germline (reference sequence). The CDR3 loop reads CASSRGAYEQYF. CDR3 in DNA: TGTGCCAGCAGCCGGGGGGCCTACGAGCAGTACTTC.

This clone has just one count. This chain uses TRBV4-1 with TRBJ2-1; 9 bases line up with TRBD2. The ends lost 3 bases at V and 0 bases at J; junction bases unmatched: 12. Germline-derived CDR1 and CDR2 are MGHRA and YSYEKL. CDR3 size: 19 residues. CDR3: CASSQRLADTGSSYNEQFF. CDR3 bases: TGCGCCAGCAGCCAGAGACTAGCGGATACCGGGAGCTCCTACAATGAGCAGTTCTTC.

J is TRBJ2-1 and V is TRBV28, with TRBD2 identical over 9 bases. The CDR3 extends over 14 amino acids. Germline CDR1 and CDR2: MDHEN and SYDVKM. The J segment lost 9 bases and the V segment lost 2 bases, leaving 5 bases of the junction unmatched. This chain's CDR3 is CASSLAGTSREQFF. DNA for the CDR3: TGTGCCAGCAGTTTAGCTGGGACTAGCCGTGAGCAGTTCTTC.

For this clone: A junction boundary mismatches the germline segment, possibly from a read error. This chain joins TRBV28 and TRBJ1-2; unclear D gene. Germline V gene data show CDR1 as MDHEN and CDR2 as SYDVKM. The CDR3 runs to 14 residues. CDR3 nucleotide sequence: TGTACCAGCAACGGTCCACTCACTTTCTATGGCTACACCTTC. As protein: CTSNGPLTFYGYTF.

The V call is TRBV7-6, the J call TRBJ2-7, with 10 nucleotides matching TRBD1. This CDR3 is 14 amino acids long. CDR1 is SGHVS, CDR2 FNYEAQ, per germline. With V trimmed by 0 bases and J by 6 bases, 2 bases remained unmatched. For the CDR3, the DNA is TGTGCCAGCAGCTTAGCTGGACAGGGGGGCGAGCAGTACTTC. Encoded protein: CASSLAGQGGEQYF.

V is TRBV28 and J is TRBJ2-7, with 8 bases fitting TRBD2. This CDR3 has 13 amino acids. From germline, CDR1 is MDHEN and CDR2 SYDVKM. V gave up 8 bases and J gave up 0 bases; unmatched junction bases: 3. CDR3 nucleotides: TGTGCCAGCCAACTAGCGGCCTCCTACGAGCAGTACTTC. Protein sequence: CASQLAASYEQYF. Based on the CDR3 plus reference TRBV28 and TRBJ2-7, the full variable domain is DVKVTQSSRYLVKRTGEKVFLECVQDMDHENMFWYRQDPGLGLRLIYFSYDVKMKEKGDIPEGYSVSREKKERFSLILESASTNQTSMYLCASQLAASYEQYFGPGTRLTVT.

The gene calls are TRBV6-1 and TRBJ2-2; possible D gene TRBD1, 5 bases. V gave up 6 bases and J gave up 0 bases, with 11 bases separating them. Germline V gene sequence: CDR1 MNHNS, CDR2 SASEGT. The CDR3 is 15 residues long. The CDR3 here is CASRVGRANTGELFF. The CDR3 nucleotides are TGTGCCAGCAGGGTTGGCAGGGCGAACACCGGGGAGCTGTTTTTT.

The chain has TRBV5-4 and TRBJ2-1; D is ambiguous. The CDR3 loop spans 14 amino acids. V lost 0 bases to trimming and J lost 4 bases, with 8 bases between them. Germline loops: CDR1 SGHNT, CDR2 YYREEE (reference sequence). The CDR3 protein is CASSLETPYNEQFF. CDR3 bases: TGTGCCAGCAGCTTGGAGACACCTTACAATGAGCAGTTCTTC.

This chain joins TRBV5-1 and TRBJ2-7; TRBD1 agrees at 7 bases. Germline V CDR1 and CDR2: SGHRS, YFSETQ. J gave up 8 bases and V 4 bases, and 15 bases lay outside the gene matches. There are 15 residues in the CDR3. CDR3: CASSPAPTGRPQQYF. The CDR3 DNA sequence: TGCGCCAGCAGCCCTGCCCCGACAGGGAGACCTCAGCAGTACTTC.

This rearrangement joins TRBV6-5 to TRBJ2-7; D may be TRBD1 (6 bases). The CDR3 extends over 14 amino acids. Trimming took 1 base from V and 1 from J, leaving 8 bases between them. Germline V gives CDR1 MNHEY, CDR2 SVGAGI. CDR3 residues: CASSYLDSSYEQYF. For the CDR3, the DNA is TGTGCCAGCAGTTACTTGGACAGTTCCTACGAGCAGTACTTC.

The chain carries TRBV7-9 and TRBJ2-5, with 10 bases identical to TRBD1. Germline loops: CDR1 SEHNR, CDR2 FQNEAQ (reference sequence). The length of the CDR3 is 15 residues. With 5 bases clipped from V and 4 bases from J, the junction kept 7 bases outside the gene matches. CDR3 protein: CASSRGTGAGETQYF. In DNA, the CDR3 is TGTGCCAGCAGCCGTGGGACAGGGGCCGGAGAGACCCAGTACTTC.

This clone was seen once. In the same sample, other DNA sequences code for this CDR3. V usage is TRBV4-1 and J usage is TRBJ1-4, with 9 bases aligning to TRBD1. There are 14 residues in the CDR3. Germline CDR1 reads MGHRA; CDR2 reads YSYEKL. J gave up 7 bases and V 3 bases, and 3 bases lay outside the gene matches. The CDR3 sequence: CASSQGQGGEKLFF. Written as DNA, the CDR3 is TGCGCCAGCAGCCAGGGACAGGGTGGTGAAAAACTGTTTTTT.

This clone occurred a few times. The chain uses TRBV7-9 and TRBJ1-6; 8 bases map to TRBD1. Germline V CDR1 and CDR2: SEHNR, FQNEAQ (reference sequence). The J segment lost 5 bases and the V segment lost 5 bases, leaving 14 bases of the junction unmatched. The CDR3 length is 18 residues. The CDR3 DNA reads TGTGCCAGCAGCAAAGGGACTAATCCGGGACAGGATAATTCACCCCTCCACTTT. Amino acid sequence: CASSKGTNPGQDNSPLHF.

V and J are TRBV30 and TRBJ2-1, with D tentatively TRBD1 (5 bases). Trimming cost V 0 bases and J 3 bases, with 15 bases left between them. CDR3 size: 16 residues. The germline gives CDR1 GTSNPN, CDR2 SVGIG (reference sequence). CDR3 in amino acids: CAWSVGARAGYNEQFF. The DNA of the CDR3 is TGTGCCTGGAGTGTAGGGGCCAGGGCCGGCTACAATGAGCAGTTCTTC.

There are a few counts of this clone. The chain joins TRBV28 to TRBJ1-4; no reliable D call. The germline V gene encodes CDR1 MDHEN and CDR2 SYDVKM. The CDR3 totals 15 residues. V was shortened by 6 bases and J by 6 bases, with 17 bases between the two germline ends. The CDR3 protein is CASSLPGSMYEKLFF. CDR3 in DNA: TGTGCCAGCAGCCTCCCAGGATCGATGTATGAAAAACTGTTTTTT.

Comments on this clone: The junction and the germline gene differ at one end; a read error may be behind it. The chain employs TRBV5-1 and TRBJ1-1; TRBD1 is a possible D gene (6 bases). Germline V gene sequence: CDR1 SGHRS, CDR2 YFSETQ. The CDR3 has 12 amino acids. DNA of the CDR3: TGCGCCAGCAGCTTGACAGGGTCTCACCATCTCTTT. Protein product: CASSLTGSHHLF.

This clone was recorded only once. The rearrangement uses TRBV7-2 and TRBJ2-2; TRBD1 matches 9 bases. The CDR3 is 16 amino acids. The J segment lost 4 bases and the V segment lost 6 bases, leaving 9 bases of the junction unmatched. Germline V gives CDR1 SGHTA, CDR2 FQGNSA. The CDR3 DNA sequence: TGTGCCAGCAGTCCCTCCGGGACAGGGATCACCGGGGAGCTGTTTTTT. Its protein is CASSPSGTGITGELFF.

The count of this clone is one. This rearrangement joins TRBV28 to TRBJ2-5, with D tentatively TRBD2 (6 bases). The V gene's germline CDR1 is MDHEN and CDR2 SYDVKM. This CDR3 comprises 18 residues. V was shortened by 2 bases and J by 1 base, with 20 bases between the two germline ends. The CDR3 spells CASSLEPSAPTIQETQYF. The CDR3 coding sequence is TGTGCCAGCAGTTTAGAGCCTAGCGCACCGACAATCCAAGAGACCCAGTACTTC.